Below, 28 T cell receptor beta chains from the same sample are listed, as sequenced in a study of human T cells and chemical hapten exposure. TCRdb re-called the RACE reads with MiXCR, one entry per CDR3 protein. The data show about 380,000 distinct CDR3 sequences, 4.8% seen once. Time point indicated: patch test 1, 2 weeks after DPC sensitization. The treatment was: therapeutic diphenylcyclopropenone sensitization with weekly scalp DPC. The sample was whole blood, taken in connection with sensitization to the hapten diphenylcyclopropenone (DPC). The receptors originated from a woman between 45 and 65 years old with alopecia areata. Some clones in this sample may be carry-over from other donors' samples.

This clonotype appeared a few times. The V gene is TRBV12-3 or TRBV12-4, the J gene TRBJ2-7, with 9 bases aligning to TRBD1. V trimming: 5 bases; J trimming: 6 bases; junction bases outside the gene matches: 14. This CDR3 contains 16 residues. CDR3: CASSPNNRGLRSEQYF. As DNA, the CDR3 is TGTGCCAGCAGTCCAAATAACAGGGGGCTCCGGTCCGAGCAGTACTTC.

In its sample, this clonotype was seen many times. V is TRBV7-8 and J is TRBJ2-3; 9 nucleotides match TRBD1. V dropped 4 bases and J dropped 2; count of bases not matched to a gene: 13. Per germline, CDR1 SGHVS and CDR2 FQNEAQ. CDR3 length: 18 residues. CDR3 protein: CASSSRLNRGRPTDTQYF. DNA of the CDR3: TGTGCCAGCAGCTCCCGACTGAACAGGGGGCGGCCCACAGATACGCAGTATTTT.

This clonotype was observed many times. The chain carries TRBV6-2 or TRBV6-3 and TRBJ2-5; D not resolved. V dropped 10 bases and J dropped 1 base, with 10 bases sitting between them. Germline-derived CDR1 and CDR2 are MNHEY and SVGEGT. This CDR3 has 12 residues. Here the CDR3 DNA reads TGTGCCACCGCGGATCGCCAAGAGACCCAGTACTTC. Encoded protein: CATADRQETQYF.

This clonotype was found many times. As DNA, the CDR3 is TGTGCCAGCAGCCGAGGGGCCACCGAGACCCAGTACTTC. Translating gives CASSRGATETQYF. V gene TRBV6-5 combines with J gene TRBJ2-5, with D possibly being TRBD1 or TRBD2 (5 bases each). V lost 6 bases and J lost 5, with 13 bases in between. This CDR3 spans 13 amino acids. Per the germline V gene, CDR1 is MNHEY and CDR2 is SVGAGI.

This clonotype occurred many times. V usage is TRBV19 and J usage is TRBJ2-1; perhaps D is TRBD1 or TRBD2 (5 bases each). Germline CDR1 LNHDA, CDR2 SQIVND (reference sequence). V lost 7 bases and J 7 bases, leaving 14 bases between the germline ends. The CDR3 has 13 residues. The chain's CDR3 is CASTPGPTNEQFF. The CDR3 nucleotides are TGTGCCAGTACTCCGGGACCCACAAATGAGCAGTTCTTC.

This chain joins TRBV12-3 or TRBV12-4 and TRBJ2-1, with 16 bases lining up with TRBD2. Trimming took 6 bases from V and 0 from J; bases not matched to a gene: 5. This CDR3 contains 18 residues. CDR3 loop: CASRPGLAGGSSYNEQFF. Written as DNA, the CDR3 is TGTGCCAGCAGGCCGGGACTAGCGGGGGGGAGCTCCTACAATGAGCAGTTCTTC.

This clonotype was seen repeatedly, ten times or more. In DNA form, the CDR3 reads TGTGCCAGCAGTTCTGAAACGGGGGTCCGGGGCCTTACGCAGTATTTT. Amino acids: CASSSETGVRGLTQYF. The chain couples TRBV5-6 to TRBJ2-3; D may be TRBD2 (6 bases). The CDR3 loop spans 16 amino acids. With 5 bases removed from V and 8 bases from J, the gap between germline ends came to 24 bases. Germline assignment: CDR1 SGHDT and CDR2 YYEEEE. The variable domain in full, with the rest retrieved from reference TRBV5-6 and TRBJ2-3, is DAGVTQSPTHLIKTRGQQVTLRCSPKSGHDTVSWYQQALGQGPQFIFQYYEEEERQRGNFPDRFSGHQFPNYSSELNVNALLLGDSALYLCASSSETGVRGLTQYFGPGTRLTVL.

This chain connects TRBV19 to TRBJ1-5; no firm D call. This CDR3 spans 15 amino acids. CDR1 is LNHDA and CDR2 is SQIVND in the germline V gene (reference sequence). With 3 bases removed from V and 0 bases from J, the gap between germline ends came to 9 bases. The DNA for the CDR3 is TGTGCCAGTAGTATCGCCAGCCGTAGCAATCAGCCCCAGCATTTT. Residues: CASSIASRSNQPQHF.

This clonotype was seen more than once but under ten times. The chain recombines TRBV6-5 with TRBJ2-7; 8 bases fit TRBD2. Trimming removed 0 bases from V and 7 bases from J; junction bases left unmatched: 5. Germline CDR1 is MNHEY and CDR2 is SVGAGI. The CDR3 totals 14 residues. The CDR3, as DNA: TGTGCCAGCAGTTACTCCCAGCGGGGGCGGGAGCAGTACTTC. This codes for CASSYSQRGREQYF.

This clonotype showed up just a few times. This chain joins TRBV6-4 and TRBJ2-1; a possible D gene is TRBD1 (6 bases). Between the trimmed V and J ends, which lost 7 bases and 5 bases, there was a span of 15 bases. CDR3 length: 14 amino acids. Germline CDR1 MRHNA, CDR2 SNTAGT. CDR3 loop: CASTPSRDNNEQFF. For the CDR3, the DNA is TGTGCCAGCACCCCGTCCCGGGACAACAATGAGCAGTTCTTC.

This chain joins TRBV6-2 or TRBV6-3 and TRBJ1-5; TRBD1 is a possible D gene (5 bases). Germline CDR1 is MNHEY and CDR2 is SVGEGT. V lost 8 bases, J lost 1 base, and 15 bases lay in between. The CDR3 consists of 15 residues. In DNA form, the CDR3 reads TGTGCCAGCTGCTTGGGGGAATACAGCAATCAGCCCCAGCATTTT. Translation gives CASCLGEYSNQPQHF.

This clonotype was seen repeatedly, ten times or more. The chain links TRBV2 to TRBJ1-4; D is possibly TRBD1 (5 bases). From germline, CDR1 is SNHLY and CDR2 FYNNEI. The germline V and J ends were trimmed by 6 bases and 0 bases, with 14 bases remaining between them. The CDR3 covers 16 residues. CDR3 sequence (DNA): TGTGCCAGCAGCCTGGACACCCCATCAACTAATGAAAAACTGTTTTTT. This encodes CASSLDTPSTNEKLFF.

This clonotype appeared many times. J is TRBJ1-1 and V is TRBV7-9, with D unclear. The V end lost 4 bases, the J end lost 7 bases, and 13 bases lay between the germline ends. CDR1 is SEHNR, CDR2 FQNEAQ, per germline (reference sequence). The CDR3 runs to 13 residues. CDR3 region: CASSSPPDNEAFF. The CDR3 DNA reads TGTGCCAGCAGCTCGCCACCCGACAATGAAGCTTTCTTT.

Many counts were recorded for this clonotype. The V gene is TRBV13, the J gene TRBJ2-2; 9 positions agree with TRBD2. V gave up 7 bases and J gave up 1 base; unmatched junction bases: 7. The CDR3 length is 16 residues. The V gene's germline CDR1 is PRHDT and CDR2 FYEKMQ (reference sequence). This chain's CDR3 is CASTPLAGENTGELFF. The CDR3 DNA reads as TGTGCCAGCACGCCTTTAGCGGGGGAGAACACCGGGGAGCTGTTTTTT.

This clonotype occurred a few times. The chain couples TRBV28 to TRBJ2-4; D might be TRBD1 or TRBD2, each matching 5 bases. This CDR3 comprises 18 residues. V lost 2 bases to trimming and J lost 0 bases, with 17 bases between them. Germline V gene sequence: CDR1 MDHEN, CDR2 SYDVKM. CDR3 bases: TGTGCCAGCAGTTTAAAAGCCGGGACGGCCGTAGCCAAAAACATTCAGTACTTC. It is translated as CASSLKAGTAVAKNIQYF.

The rearrangement uses TRBV9 and TRBJ2-7; D ambiguous. CDR3 length: 14 residues. The germline gives CDR1 SGDLS, CDR2 YYNGEE. The V and J ends lost 0 bases and 2 bases respectively, with 9 bases between them. The CDR3 DNA reads TGTGCCAGCAGCGTAGAAGCCCAAACCTACGAGCAGTACTTC. Amino acid sequence: CASSVEAQTYEQYF.

This clonotype has just a few counts. The rearrangement joins TRBV27 to TRBJ2-1, with 7 bases aligning to TRBD2. CDR1 is MNHEY, CDR2 SMNVEV, per germline (reference sequence). The V and J ends lost 3 bases and 5 bases, in that order; junction bases with no gene match: 4. This CDR3 comprises 14 residues. The CDR3 loop reads CASSFLAENNEQFF. The CDR3, as DNA: TGTGCCAGCAGTTTCCTAGCGGAGAACAATGAGCAGTTCTTC.

The chain uses TRBV20-1 and TRBJ2-3, with D possibly being TRBD1 (6 bases). The CDR3 sequence is 16 residues long. CDR1 is DFQATT and CDR2 is SNEGSKA in the germline V gene (reference sequence). The ends were cut back, 0 bases at V and 2 bases at J, with 15 bases in the middle. CDR3: CSARDWGRGYTDTQYF. Here the CDR3 DNA reads TGCAGTGCTAGAGATTGGGGCAGGGGCTACACAGATACGCAGTATTTT.

The chain employs TRBV12-3 or TRBV12-4 and TRBJ2-7; the D gene is possibly TRBD1 (6 bases). This CDR3 has 15 amino acids. Trimming shortened V by 6 bases and J by 3 bases, and 18 bases separated the two germline ends. This chain's CDR3 is CASSPGQNRNYEQYF. In DNA, the CDR3 is TGTGCCAGCAGCCCCGGACAGAATAGGAACTACGAGCAGTACTTC.

The chain links TRBV29-1 to TRBJ1-3, with D tentatively TRBD1 (5 bases). Germline V gene sequence: CDR1 SQVTM, CDR2 ANQGSEA. V was shortened by 5 bases and J by 0 bases, with 14 bases between the two germline ends. The CDR3 sequence is 15 residues long. The CDR3 nucleotides read TGCAGCGTTATAGCTCCAGGGAGCTCTGGAAACACCATATATTTT. This sequence encodes CSVIAPGSSGNTIYF. Filled out from reference TRBV29-1 and TRBJ1-3, the complete variable domain reads SAVISQKPSRDICQRGTSLTIQCQVDSQVTMMFWYRQQPGQSLTLIATANQGSEATYESGFVIDKFPISRPNLTFSTLTVSNMSPEDSSIYLCSVIAPGSSGNTIYFGEGSWLTVV.

In its sample, this clonotype was seen a few times. This chain joins TRBV28 and TRBJ2-7; D possibly corresponds to TRBD1 (5 bases). Trimming left V 6 bases short and J 0 bases short, with 12 bases between. The CDR3 loop spans 14 amino acids. Germline V gene lookup returns CDR1 MDHEN and CDR2 SYDVKM. The CDR3 here is CASSTTGNSYEQYF. As DNA, the CDR3 is TGTGCCAGCAGCACTACAGGTAACTCCTACGAGCAGTACTTC.

The rearrangement uses TRBV19 and TRBJ2-1, with 13 bases lining up with TRBD2. The CDR3 has 19 residues. Germline loops: CDR1 LNHDA, CDR2 SQIVND (reference sequence). J was trimmed by 6 bases and V by 1 base; bases with no gene match: 12. DNA for the CDR3: TGTGCCAGTAGTATAGGGCCCCCCTCGGGACTAGCGGGGACCAATGAGCAGTTCTTC. It yields the protein CASSIGPPSGLAGTNEQFF. The whole variable domain, remainder taken from reference TRBV19 and TRBJ2-1, is DGGITQSPKYLFRKEGQNVTLSCEQNLNHDAMYWYRQDPGQGLRLIYYSQIVNDFQKGDIAEGYSVSREKKESFPLTVTSAQKNPTAFYLCASSIGPPSGLAGTNEQFFGPGTRLTVL.

CDR3 nucleotides: TGTGCCGTCTGGACGGGTGAAGCTTTCTTT. This sequence encodes CAVWTGEAFF. The chain recombines TRBV2 with TRBJ1-1; no definite D call. From germline, CDR1 is SNHLY and CDR2 FYNNEI. The ends were cut back, 11 bases at V and 7 bases at J, with 11 bases in the middle. The CDR3 sequence is 10 residues long.

This clonotype was observed many times. The chain links TRBV2 to TRBJ2-3; D not resolved. This CDR3 comprises 14 residues. The V gene's germline CDR1 is SNHLY and CDR2 FYNNEI. V was trimmed by 2 bases and J by 2 bases, leaving 8 bases between them. CDR3 sequence (DNA): TGTGCCAGCAGTGAATGGGCCAACACAGATACGCAGTATTTT. Protein product: CASSEWANTDTQYF.

The CDR3 DNA is TGCAGTGCTCTCGCGGGTGCAACTAATGAAAAACTGTTTTTT. This gives the protein CSALAGATNEKLFF. The rearrangement joins TRBV20-1 to TRBJ1-4; D is unresolved. With 5 bases removed from V and 0 bases from J, the gap between germline ends came to 10 bases. Germline lookup yields CDR1 DFQATT and CDR2 SNEGSKA (reference sequence). This CDR3 has 14 amino acids.

This clonotype was seen repeatedly, ten times or more. The rearrangement uses TRBV5-4 and TRBJ1-1; D call uncertain. The CDR3 runs 12 residues. V lost 0 bases to trimming and J lost 7 bases, with 7 bases between them. Germline CDR1 and CDR2: SGHNT and YYREEE (reference sequence). The DNA of the CDR3 is TGTGCCAGCAGCTTGGACCTGAATGAAGCTTTCTTT. This translates into CASSLDLNEAFF.

In this sample, this clonotype turned up many times. The rearrangement links TRBV12-3 or TRBV12-4 to TRBJ2-7; 8 bases agree with TRBD1. The CDR3 is 15 amino acids. Trimming removed 5 bases from V and 7 bases from J; junction bases left unmatched: 13. This CDR3 reads CASSVTGTGVPEQYF. In nucleotides, the CDR3 is TGTGCCAGCAGTGTGACCGGGACAGGTGTTCCGGAGCAGTACTTC.

This clonotype turned up a few times. The chain has TRBV5-1 and TRBJ2-5; TRBD2 matches 12 bases. V lost 4 bases to trimming and J lost 5 bases; unmatched junction nucleotides: 6. Per the germline V gene, CDR1 is SGHRS and CDR2 is YFSETQ. There are 15 residues in the CDR3. The CDR3 protein is CASSKGLAGTETQYF. DNA for the CDR3: TGCGCCAGCAGCAAAGGACTAGCGGGAACGGAGACCCAGTACTTC.